The 3 T cell receptor beta chains below all came from one sample that was sequenced in a study of response to subunit inactivated influenza vaccine. TCRdb redid the calling of the RT-PCR reads with MiXCR, one entry per CDR3 protein. Of 500,000 to 550,000 distinct CDR3 sequences detected, 7.2% appear once; the ten largest clones hold about an eighth. The sample in question was PBMCs from blood, obtained 23 months after vaccination. The receptors derive from a man aged 50-75 years who received an inactivated influenza vaccine.

This clonotype was recorded many times. The chain has TRBV10-1 and TRBJ1-3; D not certain. The CDR3 spans 15 residues. Deletions cut 10 bases from V and 0 bases from J, with 16 bases between. Germline V gene lookup returns CDR1 WNHNN and CDR2 SYGVQD (reference sequence). CDR3 in DNA: TGCGCCAAATACAGAGACTCCCTCTCTGGAAACACCATATATTTT. As protein: CAKYRDSLSGNTIYF.

This clonotype was picked up a small number of times. The chain couples TRBV11-3 to TRBJ2-2, with D hard to call. V lost 1 base and J lost 4, with 13 bases in between. The CDR3 is 16 residues long. CDR1 is SGHNT, CDR2 YENEEA, per germline. In DNA, the CDR3 is TGTGCCAGCAGCTTAGGTCCCTCAACTTTCACCGGGGAGCTGTTTTTT. Translating it yields CASSLGPSTFTGELFF.

This clonotype has at least ten counts. The rearrangement joins TRBV6-5 to TRBJ1-2, with D perhaps TRBD1 (5 bases). V lost 9 bases, J lost 4 bases, and 12 bases lay in between. The germline V gene encodes CDR1 MNHEY and CDR2 SVGAGI. There are 12 residues in the CDR3. The chain's CDR3 is CASADKPYGYTF. The CDR3 nucleotides read TGTGCCAGTGCGGACAAACCCTATGGCTACACCTTC.